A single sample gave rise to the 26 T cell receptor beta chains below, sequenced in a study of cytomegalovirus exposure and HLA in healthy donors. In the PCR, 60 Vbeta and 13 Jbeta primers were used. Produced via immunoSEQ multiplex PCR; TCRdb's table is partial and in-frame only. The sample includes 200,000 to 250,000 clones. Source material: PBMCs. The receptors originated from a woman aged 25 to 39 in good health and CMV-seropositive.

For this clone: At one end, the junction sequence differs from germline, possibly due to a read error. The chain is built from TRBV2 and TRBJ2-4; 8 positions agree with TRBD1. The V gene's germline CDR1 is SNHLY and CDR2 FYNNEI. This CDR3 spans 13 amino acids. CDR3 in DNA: TGTGCCAGCAGCAAGTCCGGGACAGGTTCAGTGGACTTC. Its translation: CASSKSGTGSVDF.

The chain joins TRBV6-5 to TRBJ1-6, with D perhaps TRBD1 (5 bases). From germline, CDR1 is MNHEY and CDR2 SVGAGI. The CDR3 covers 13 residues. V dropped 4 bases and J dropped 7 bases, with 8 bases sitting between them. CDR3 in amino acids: CASSSQGNSPLHF. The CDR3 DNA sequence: TGTGCCAGCAGTTCCCAGGGAAATTCACCCCTCCACTTT.

CDR3 residues: CASSALVMDEQYF. The DNA of the CDR3 is TGTGCCAGCTCAGCGCTTGTCATGGACGAGCAGTACTTC. This chain joins TRBV5-5 and TRBJ2-7; D unresolved. V was cut by 7 bases and J by 5 bases, with 16 bases left in between. Germline assignment: CDR1 SGHKS and CDR2 YYEKEE (reference sequence). CDR3 length: 13 amino acids.

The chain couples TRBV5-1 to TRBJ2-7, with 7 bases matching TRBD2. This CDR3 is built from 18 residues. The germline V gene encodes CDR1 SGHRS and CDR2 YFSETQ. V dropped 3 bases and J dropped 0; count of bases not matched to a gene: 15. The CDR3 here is CASSWTSSGSSGSYEQYF. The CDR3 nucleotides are TGCGCCAGCAGCTGGACGAGTAGCGGGTCATCCGGCTCCTACGAGCAGTACTTC.

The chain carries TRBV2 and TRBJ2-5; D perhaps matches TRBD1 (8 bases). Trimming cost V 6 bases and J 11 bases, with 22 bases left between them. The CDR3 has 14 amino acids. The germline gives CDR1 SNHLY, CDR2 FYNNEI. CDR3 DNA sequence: TGTGCCAGCAGGGATCACCAGGGGGCGGGGGAGCAGTACTTC. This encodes CASRDHQGAGEQYF.

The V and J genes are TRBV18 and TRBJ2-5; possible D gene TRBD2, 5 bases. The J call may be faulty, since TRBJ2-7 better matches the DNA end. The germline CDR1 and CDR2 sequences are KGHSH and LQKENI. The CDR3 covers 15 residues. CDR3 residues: CASSPDSRVSYEQYF. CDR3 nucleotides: TGTGCCAGCTCACCAGACTCGCGGGTCTCCTACGAGCAGTACTTC.

DNA of the CDR3: TGTGCCAGCAGTTTAGCGGGGACTAATGAAAAACTGTTTTTT. Translation: CASSLAGTNEKLFF. This sequence joins TRBV27 and TRBJ1-4; the D is unclear. The CDR3 is 14 amino acids. V gave up 2 bases and J gave up 2 bases, with 6 bases separating them. The germline V gene encodes CDR1 MNHEY and CDR2 SMNVEV (reference sequence).

This chain's CDR3 is CASSHQTGRGETQYF. The CDR3, as DNA: TGTGCCAGCAGCCACCAGACTGGGAGAGGGGAGACCCAGTACTTC. V gene TRBV7-2 combines with J gene TRBJ2-5; tentative D call: TRBD2 (5 bases). Deletions cut 5 bases from V and 5 bases from J, with 18 bases between. This CDR3 has 15 amino acids. Germline loops: CDR1 SGHTA, CDR2 FQGNSA.

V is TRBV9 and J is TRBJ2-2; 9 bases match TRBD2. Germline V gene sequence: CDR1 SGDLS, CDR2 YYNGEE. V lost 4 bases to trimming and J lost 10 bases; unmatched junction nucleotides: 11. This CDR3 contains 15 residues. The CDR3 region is CASSPLGLASEELFF. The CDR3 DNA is TGTGCCAGCAGCCCCTTGGGACTAGCTTCCGAGGAGCTGTTTTTT.

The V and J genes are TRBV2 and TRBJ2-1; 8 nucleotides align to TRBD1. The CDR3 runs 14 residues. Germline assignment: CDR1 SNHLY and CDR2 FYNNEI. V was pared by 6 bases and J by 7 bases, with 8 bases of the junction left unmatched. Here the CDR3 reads CASRGQGAGNEQFF. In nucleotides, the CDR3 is TGTGCCAGCAGGGGGCAGGGGGCGGGTAATGAGCAGTTCTTC.

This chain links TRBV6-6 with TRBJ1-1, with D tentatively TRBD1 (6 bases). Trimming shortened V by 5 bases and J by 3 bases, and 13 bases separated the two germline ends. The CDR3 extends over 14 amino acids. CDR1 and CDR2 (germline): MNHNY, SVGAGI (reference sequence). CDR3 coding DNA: TGTGCCAGCAGTGGCCCCGGACAGCACACTGAAGCTTTCTTT. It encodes CASSGPGQHTEAFF.

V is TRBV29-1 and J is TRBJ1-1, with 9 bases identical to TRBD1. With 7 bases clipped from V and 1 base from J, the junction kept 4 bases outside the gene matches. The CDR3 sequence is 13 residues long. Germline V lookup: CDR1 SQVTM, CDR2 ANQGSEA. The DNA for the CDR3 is TGCAGCGACCAGACAGGGGGGAACACTGAAGCTTTCTTT. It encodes CSDQTGGNTEAFF.

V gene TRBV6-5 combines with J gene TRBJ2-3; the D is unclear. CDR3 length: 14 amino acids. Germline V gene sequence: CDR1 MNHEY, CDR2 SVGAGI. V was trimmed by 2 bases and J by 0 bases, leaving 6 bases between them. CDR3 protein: CASSYLGSTDTQYF. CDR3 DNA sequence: TGTGCCAGCAGTTACCTCGGTAGCACAGATACGCAGTATTTT.

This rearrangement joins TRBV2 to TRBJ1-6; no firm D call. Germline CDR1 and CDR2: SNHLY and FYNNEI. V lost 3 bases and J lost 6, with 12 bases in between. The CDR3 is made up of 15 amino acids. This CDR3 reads CASSDLASTNSPLHF. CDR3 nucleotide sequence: TGTGCCAGCAGTGATCTAGCATCGACTAATTCACCCCTCCACTTT. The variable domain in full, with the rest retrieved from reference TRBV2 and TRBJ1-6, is EPEVTQTPSHQVTQMGQEVILRCVPISNHLYFYWYRQILGQKVEFLVSFYNNEISEKSEIFDDQFSVERPDGSNFTLKIRSTKLEDSAMYFCASSDLASTNSPLHFGNGTRLTVT.

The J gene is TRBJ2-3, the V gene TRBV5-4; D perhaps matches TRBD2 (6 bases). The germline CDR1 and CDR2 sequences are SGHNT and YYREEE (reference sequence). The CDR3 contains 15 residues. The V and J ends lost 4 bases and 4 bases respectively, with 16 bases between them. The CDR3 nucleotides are TGTGCCAGCAGCCCGACTAGTAAAAAGGCAGATACGCAGTATTTT. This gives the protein CASSPTSKKADTQYF. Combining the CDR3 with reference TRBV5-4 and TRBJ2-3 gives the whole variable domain ETGVTQSPTHLIKTRGQQVTLRCSSQSGHNTVSWYQQALGQGPQFIFQYYREEENGRGNFPPRFSGLQFPNYSSELNVNALELDDSALYLCASSPTSKKADTQYFGPGTRLTVL.

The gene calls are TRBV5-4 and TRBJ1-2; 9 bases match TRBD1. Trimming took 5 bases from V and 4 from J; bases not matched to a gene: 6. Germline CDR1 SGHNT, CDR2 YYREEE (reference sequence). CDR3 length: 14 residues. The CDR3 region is CASRPDRGGYGYTF. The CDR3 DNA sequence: TGTGCCAGCAGACCGGACAGGGGCGGCTATGGCTACACCTTC.

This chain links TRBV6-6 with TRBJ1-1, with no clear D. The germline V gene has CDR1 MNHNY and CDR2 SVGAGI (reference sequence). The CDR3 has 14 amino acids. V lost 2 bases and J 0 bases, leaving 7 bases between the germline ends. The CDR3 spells CASSYPRVNTEAFF. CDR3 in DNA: TGTGCCAGCAGTTACCCGAGGGTGAACACTGAAGCTTTCTTT.

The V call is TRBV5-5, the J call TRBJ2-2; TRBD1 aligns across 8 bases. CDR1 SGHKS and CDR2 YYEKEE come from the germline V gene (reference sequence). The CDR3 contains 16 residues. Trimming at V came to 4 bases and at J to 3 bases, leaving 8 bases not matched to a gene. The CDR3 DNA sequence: TGTGCCAGCAGCCGGAGACAGGGGAGAGACACCGGGGAGCTGTTTTTT. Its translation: CASSRRQGRDTGELFF.

CDR3 in amino acids: CASSAGGPFLYTDTQYF. The CDR3 region has the DNA TGCGCCAGCAGCGCGGGAGGACCGTTTCTTTACACAGATACGCAGTATTTT. The chain recombines TRBV5-1 with TRBJ2-3; the match to TRBD2 covers 8 bases. The trim removed 4 bases at V and 2 bases at J, leaving 12 bases unmatched. Germline lookup yields CDR1 SGHRS and CDR2 YFSETQ. The CDR3 is 17 amino acids. Together with reference TRBV5-1 and TRBJ2-3, the CDR3 gives the full variable domain: KAGVTQTPRYLIKTRGQQVTLSCSPISGHRSVSWYQQTPGQGLQFLFEYFSETQRNKGNFPGRFSGRQFSNSRSEMNVSTLELGDSALYLCASSAGGPFLYTDTQYFGPGTRLTVL.

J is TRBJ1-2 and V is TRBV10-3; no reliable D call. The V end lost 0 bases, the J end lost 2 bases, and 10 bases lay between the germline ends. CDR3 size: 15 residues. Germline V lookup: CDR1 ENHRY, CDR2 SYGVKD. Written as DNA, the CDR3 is TGTGCCATCAGTGAGTCGATTCGGCGGAACTATGGCTACACCTTC. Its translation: CAISESIRRNYGYTF.

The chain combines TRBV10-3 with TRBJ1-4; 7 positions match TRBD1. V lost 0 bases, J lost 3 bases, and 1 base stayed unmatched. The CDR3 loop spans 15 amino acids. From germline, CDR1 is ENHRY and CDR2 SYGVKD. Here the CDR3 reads CAISESGQPNEKLFF. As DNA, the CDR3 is TGTGCCATCAGTGAGTCGGGACAGCCTAATGAAAAACTGTTTTTT.

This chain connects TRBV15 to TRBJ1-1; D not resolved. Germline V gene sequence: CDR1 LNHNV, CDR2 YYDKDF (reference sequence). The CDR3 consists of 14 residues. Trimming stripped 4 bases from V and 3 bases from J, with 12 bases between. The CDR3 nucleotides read TGTGCCACCAGCACCGGGGTGTCCCACACTGAAGCTTTCTTT. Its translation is CATSTGVSHTEAFF.

In nucleotides, the CDR3 is TGTGCCAGCAGCCTCCGGGACAGGGCCCAAGAGACCCAGTACTTC. Protein sequence: CASSLRDRAQETQYF. The chain employs TRBV5-6 and TRBJ2-5, with 9 bases matching TRBD1. Germline V gene data show CDR1 as SGHDT and CDR2 as YYEEEE. This CDR3 spans 15 amino acids. V lost 4 bases, J lost 1 base, and 5 bases stayed unmatched.

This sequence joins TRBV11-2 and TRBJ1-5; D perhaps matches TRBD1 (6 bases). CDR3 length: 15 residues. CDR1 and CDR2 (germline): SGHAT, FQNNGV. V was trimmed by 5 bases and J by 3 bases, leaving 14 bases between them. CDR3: CASSPQGFNNQPQHF. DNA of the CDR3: TGTGCCAGCAGCCCACAGGGTTTTAACAATCAGCCCCAGCATTTT. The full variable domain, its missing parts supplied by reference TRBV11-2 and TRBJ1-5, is EAGVAQSPRYKIIEKRQSVAFWCNPISGHATLYWYQQILGQGPKLLIQFQNNGVVDDSQLPKDRFSAERLKGVDSTLKIQPAKLEDSAVYLCASSPQGFNNQPQHFGDGTRLSIL.

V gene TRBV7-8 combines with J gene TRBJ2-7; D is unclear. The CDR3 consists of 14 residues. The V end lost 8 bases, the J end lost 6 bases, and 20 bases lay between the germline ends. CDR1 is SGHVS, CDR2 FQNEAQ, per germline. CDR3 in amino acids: CASSLGRTQPEQYF. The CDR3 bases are TGTGCCAGCTCGCTGGGCAGAACTCAACCCGAGCAGTACTTC.

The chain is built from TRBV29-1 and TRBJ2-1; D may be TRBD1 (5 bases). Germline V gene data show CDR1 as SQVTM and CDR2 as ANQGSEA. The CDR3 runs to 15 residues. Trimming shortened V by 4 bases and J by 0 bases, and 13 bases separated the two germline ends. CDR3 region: CSVGRLQGSYNEQFF. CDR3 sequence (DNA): TGCAGCGTTGGCCGGCTTCAGGGCTCCTACAATGAGCAGTTCTTC.